These 13 T cell receptor beta chains originate from one sample sequenced in a study of cytomegalovirus exposure and HLA in healthy donors. The PCR employed 60 Vbeta primers together with 13 Jbeta primers. Using immunoSEQ multiplex PCR, the repertoire was profiled, and TCRdb retains in-frame clones only, with some absent. The sample consists of some 190,000 clones, roughly 77% of them appearing once. The specimen was PBMCs. The origin of the receptors is a woman in her 30s in good health and CMV-seronegative.

This rearrangement joins TRBV5-6 to TRBJ2-3; D gene uncertain. Trimming stripped 1 base from V and 2 bases from J, with 11 bases between. The CDR3 has 15 residues. Germline-derived CDR1 and CDR2 are SGHDT and YYEEEE. The CDR3 bases are TGTGCCAGCAGCTTGACCGGCAGCGCCACAGATACGCAGTATTTT. It codes for CASSLTGSATDTQYF.

CDR3 amino acids: CAWSDGGQSPLHF. In DNA, the CDR3 is TGTGCCTGGAGTGACGGGGGTCAGTCACCCCTCCACTTT. The chain recombines TRBV30 with TRBJ1-6; D is perhaps TRBD1 (5 bases). Trimming removed 1 base at V and 10 bases at J, with 11 bases between. The CDR3 is 13 residues long. In germline, CDR1 is GTSNPN, CDR2 SVGIG (reference sequence).

The chain combines TRBV9 with TRBJ2-7; TRBD2 is a possible D gene (6 bases). CDR3 length: 19 amino acids. Trimming cost V 0 bases and J 0 bases, with 22 bases left between them. Germline V gene lookup returns CDR1 SGDLS and CDR2 YYNGEE. The CDR3 is CASSVGERGGRGSSYEQYF. The CDR3 DNA sequence: TGTGCCAGCAGCGTAGGGGAGAGGGGAGGTCGAGGAAGCTCCTACGAGCAGTACTTC. The whole variable domain, filled in from reference TRBV9 and TRBJ2-7, reads DSGVTQTPKHLITATGQRVTLRCSPRSGDLSVYWYQQSLDQGLQFLIQYYNGEERAKGNILERFSAQQFPDLHSELNLSSLELGDSALYFCASSVGERGGRGSSYEQYFGPGTRLTVT.

This clone came up once. The chain has TRBV7-2 and TRBJ2-1, with 8 bases fitting TRBD1. V dropped 11 bases and J dropped 6; count of bases not matched to a gene: 3. Germline CDR1 SGHTA, CDR2 FQGNSA. The CDR3 consists of 11 residues. CDR3 region: CAGGQGNEQFF. The CDR3 DNA reads TGTGCCGGAGGACAGGGCAATGAGCAGTTCTTC.

The rearrangement uses TRBV12-5 and TRBJ1-6; 7 bases agree with TRBD1. V lost 4 bases and J lost 2; bases outside the gene matches: 14. The length of the CDR3 is 19 residues. CDR1 is LGHNT, CDR2 FRNRAP, per germline. The CDR3 spells CASGSTRQGRSTYNSPLHF. In DNA form, the CDR3 reads TGTGCTAGTGGTTCCACCCGACAGGGACGGAGCACCTATAATTCACCCCTCCACTTT.

V usage is TRBV18 and J usage is TRBJ1-5; D unresolved. The CDR3 extends over 13 amino acids. Between the trimmed V and J ends, which lost 2 bases and 7 bases, there was a span of 9 bases. The germline V gene has CDR1 KGHSH and CDR2 LQKENI. CDR3 DNA: TGTGCCAGCTCACCAAACGGGTACCAGCCCCAGCATTTT. Translation gives CASSPNGYQPQHF.

This clone has only a few counts. The chain links TRBV30 to TRBJ1-5; D gene unclear. This CDR3 contains 15 residues. Per germline, CDR1 GTSNPN and CDR2 SVGIG (reference sequence). Trimming cost V 4 bases and J 2 bases, with 15 bases left between them. The CDR3 reads CAWTAGVGGNQPQHF. The CDR3, as DNA: TGTGCCTGGACTGCGGGCGTGGGTGGCAATCAGCCCCAGCATTTT.

The chain carries TRBV6-6 and TRBJ2-1; 11 bases fit TRBD2. V was pared by 7 bases and J by 4 bases, with 6 bases of the junction left unmatched. CDR1 and CDR2 (germline): MNHNY, SVGAGI (reference sequence). The CDR3 runs 15 residues. DNA for the CDR3: TGTGCCAGCATCCAACTAGCGGGGGTATACAATGAGCAGTTCTTC. Its translation: CASIQLAGVYNEQFF.

V is TRBV11-2 and J is TRBJ2-7, with 10 bases lining up with TRBD1. The CDR3 spans 16 residues. Per germline, CDR1 SGHAT and CDR2 FQNNGV. Trimming removed 1 base from V and 5 bases from J; junction bases left unmatched: 8. In nucleotides, the CDR3 is TGTGCCAGCAGCTTAGTCCCTCGACAGGGGGCAAACGAGCAGTACTTC. It specifies CASSLVPRQGANEQYF.

The gene calls are TRBV5-1 and TRBJ2-1; D gene ambiguous. Per germline, CDR1 SGHRS and CDR2 YFSETQ. V was cut by 0 bases and J by 5 bases, with 6 bases left in between. The CDR3 spans 13 residues. The CDR3 DNA sequence: TGCGCCAGCAGCTTGGACCCAGACAATGAGCAGTTCTTC. Translating it yields CASSLDPDNEQFF.

V gene TRBV5-4 combines with J gene TRBJ1-1; 9 bases agree with TRBD1. Trimming took 1 base from V and 4 from J; bases not matched to a gene: 5. Germline V gene sequence: CDR1 SGHNT, CDR2 YYREEE (reference sequence). The CDR3 runs 15 residues. Here the CDR3 reads CASSLTGGASTEAFF. The CDR3 coding sequence is TGTGCCAGCAGCTTGACAGGGGGCGCGAGCACTGAAGCTTTCTTT.

The chain uses TRBV5-4 and TRBJ1-4, with 8 positions matching TRBD1. Looked up from germline, CDR1 is SGHNT and CDR2 is YYREEE (reference sequence). The CDR3 contains 15 residues. Unmatched junction bases numbered 8, after V lost 3 bases and J lost 7 bases. This CDR3 reads CASSSARGQGEKLFF. CDR3 nucleotide sequence: TGTGCCAGCAGCTCGGCCAGGGGGCAGGGTGAAAAACTGTTTTTT.

This clone was detected only a few times. The genes are TRBV6-1 and TRBJ1-1; 9 bases are shared with TRBD1. The germline V gene encodes CDR1 MNHNS and CDR2 SASEGT. The CDR3 covers 15 residues. After removal of 5 bases from V and 4 bases from J, the junction contained 8 bases not matched to a gene. CDR3 coding DNA: TGTGCCAGCAGTCTTCGGACAGGGGTTCCCACTGAAGCTTTCTTT. Protein sequence: CASSLRTGVPTEAFF.